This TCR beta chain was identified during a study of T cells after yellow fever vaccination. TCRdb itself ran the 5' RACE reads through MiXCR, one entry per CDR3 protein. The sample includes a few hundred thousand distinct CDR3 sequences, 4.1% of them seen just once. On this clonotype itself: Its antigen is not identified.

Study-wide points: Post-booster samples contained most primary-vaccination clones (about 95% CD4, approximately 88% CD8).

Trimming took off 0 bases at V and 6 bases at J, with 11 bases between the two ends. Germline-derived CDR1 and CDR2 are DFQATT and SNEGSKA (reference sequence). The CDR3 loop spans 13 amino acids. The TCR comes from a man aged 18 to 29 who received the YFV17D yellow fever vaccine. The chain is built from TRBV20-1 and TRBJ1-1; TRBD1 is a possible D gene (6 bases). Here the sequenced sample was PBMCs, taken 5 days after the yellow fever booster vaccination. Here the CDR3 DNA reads TGCAGTGCTAGAGAAACAGGGTATGCTGAAGCTTTCTTT. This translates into CSARETGYAEAFF.